One T cell receptor beta chain is described in this entry. With 6 bases clipped from V and 4 bases from J, the junction kept 12 bases outside the gene matches. The germline gives CDR1 MDHEN, CDR2 SYDVKM. CDR3 size: 15 residues. This entry comes from a study of shared clonotypes between healthy human individuals. Looking at the study overall: Per donor, CD8 memory used one plate, CD8 naive used two, CD4 memory used three and CD4 naive used three.

It was at deep level that the assay was run. Assay used: immunoSEQ multiplex PCR; TCRdb lists only in-frame clones, some missing. The sample lists some 1.4 million clones, about 96% occurring once. The rearrangement links TRBV28 to TRBJ2-7, with 7 bases that match TRBD1. The sequenced sample was naive CD4+ T cells sorted from blood. The subset denotes: CD45RA+ positively selected. The receptor comes from a man younger than 40 in good health. CDR3 amino acids: CASSEDRSLKYEQYF. The CDR3 coding sequence is TGTGCCAGCAGCGAGGACAGGTCATTAAAGTACGAGCAGTACTTC.